These 12 T cell receptor beta chains were sequenced from one sample in a study of blood T cells in healthy people across ages. Primers used in a second PCR of about 6 to 11 cycles were a sample-barcoded 5' primer and a J-beta primer mix. Using its own MiXCR run on the 5' RACE reads, TCRdb lists one record per CDR3 protein. This repertoire shows hundreds of thousands of distinct CDR3 sequences, 32% found once; its top ten account for less than 20%. The specimen sequenced was blood. The source of these receptors is a woman of 80 years or more in good health.

This clonotype was observed many times. The J gene is TRBJ2-1, the V gene TRBV21-1; the D call TRBD1 from the table was never checked on the DNA. TRBV21-1 is reported as a pseudogene. This CDR3 is 16 amino acids long. The CDR3 region is CASSKAPRTGGYEQFF. The CDR3 nucleotides are TGTGCCAGCAGCAAAGCGCCACGGACAGGGGGCTATGAGCAGTTCTTC.

Concerning this clonotype itself: This may arise from a read error, as a much more abundant clone is one base away. The chain joins TRBV5-1 to TRBJ2-7; D not resolved. The CDR3 totals 14 residues. Looked up from germline, CDR1 is SGHRS and CDR2 is YFSETQ. CDR3 protein: CAGSPLGSAYEQYF. CDR3 DNA sequence: TGCGCCGGCAGCCCGCTAGGTTCCGCCTACGAGCAGTACTTC. The full variable domain, with the rest looked up from reference TRBV5-1 and TRBJ2-7, is KAGVTQTPRYLIKTRGQQVTLSCSPISGHRSVSWYQQTPGQGLQFLFEYFSETQRNKGNFPGRFSGRQFSNSRSEMNVSTLELGDSALYLCAGSPLGSAYEQYFGPGTRLTVT.

This clonotype occurred many times. The V call is TRBV7-2, the J call TRBJ2-3, with unresolved D. This CDR3 region has 12 residues. Per germline, CDR1 SGHTA and CDR2 FQGNSA. V lost 5 bases, J lost 4 bases, and 7 bases lay in between. CDR3 bases: TGTGCCAGCAGCACGACGGCAGATACGCAGTATTTT. It yields the protein CASSTTADTQYF.

As for this clonotype: This may be a read error, as it is one base from a much larger clone. This sequence joins TRBV6-2 or TRBV6-3 and TRBJ2-7, with 8 positions matching TRBD2. Looked up from germline, CDR1 is MNHEY and CDR2 is SVGEGT. The CDR3 totals 17 residues. The V and J ends lost 1 base and 7 bases, in that order; junction bases with no gene match: 15. The DNA for the CDR3 is TGTGCCAGCAGTTACTTGACGGGGGGGCCTCGTTTCCATGAGCAGTACTTC. The encoded protein is CASSYLTGGPRFHEQYF.

The V gene is TRBV14, the J gene TRBJ2-5; D remains unclear. The last part of the DNA fits TRBJ2-7 better; the J call may be wrong. From germline, CDR1 is SGHDN and CDR2 FVKESK. This CDR3 contains 17 residues. CDR3 nucleotides: TGTGCCAGCAGCCAAGACGGGTGGGGTAAAGGAAACTACGAGCAGTACTTC. It translates to CASSQDGWGKGNYEQYF.

As to this clonotype: A read error may explain this, as a much larger clone is one base away. The J gene is TRBJ2-1, the V gene TRBV7-2; the D gene is possibly TRBD2 (5 bases). CDR3 length: 14 amino acids. Trimming removed 5 bases at V and 7 bases at J, with 15 bases between. Germline CDR1 and CDR2: SGHTA and FQGNSA. CDR3 nucleotides: TGTGCCAGCAGCGGTGTGGGAGTTCGAAATGAGCAGTTCTTC. As protein: CASSGVGVRNEQFF.

This clonotype turned up a few times. A much larger clone sits a single nucleotide away, making a read error possible. This chain connects TRBV6-2 or TRBV6-3 to TRBJ2-1; 10 nucleotides line up with TRBD2. The CDR3 is made up of 16 amino acids. Germline CDR1 MNHEY, CDR2 SVGEGT. V trimming: 11 bases; J trimming: 5 bases; junction bases outside the gene matches: 15. CDR3 coding DNA: TGTGCCGGCAAGGCGAGCGGGGGGGCTAAGAACAATGAGCAGTTCTTC. Its translation: CAGKASGGAKNNEQFF.

This chain uses TRBV29-1 with TRBJ2-1; D is possibly TRBD1 or TRBD2 (5 bases each). The CDR3 consists of 11 residues. Trimming shortened V by 7 bases and J by 9 bases, and 13 bases separated the two germline ends. Germline-derived CDR1 and CDR2 are SQVTM and ANQGSEA. Here the CDR3 reads CSGGRGVEQFF. As DNA, the CDR3 is TGCAGCGGAGGACGGGGCGTTGAGCAGTTCTTC.

This clonotype was found many times. The chain links TRBV20-1 to TRBJ2-3; TRBD2 matches 7 bases. The CDR3 length is 15 residues. J lost 3 bases, V lost 0 bases, and 6 bases had no gene match. Germline V gene lookup returns CDR1 DFQATT and CDR2 SNEGSKA (reference sequence). In DNA form, the CDR3 reads TGCAGTGCTAGAGATCAGAGACTAGCTACAGATACGCAGTATTTT. As protein: CSARDQRLATDTQYF.

V and J are TRBV7-2 and TRBJ2-7; no firm D call. The J call may be incorrect, as the DNA end agrees better with TRBJ2-5. The germline V gene has CDR1 SGHTA and CDR2 FQGNSA. The CDR3 has 15 residues. The CDR3, as DNA: TGTGCCAGCCGGATAAATGCGGCTGCGCAAGAGACCCAGTACTTC. Protein product: CASRINAAAQETQYF.

Many counts were recorded for this clonotype. V gene TRBV7-8 combines with J gene TRBJ2-3; D ambiguous. Germline values: CDR1 SGHVS, CDR2 FQNEAQ. V was cut by 5 bases and J by 1 base, with 10 bases left in between. This CDR3 has 14 amino acids. CDR3 sequence: CASSPRRGTDTQYF. Written as DNA, the CDR3 is TGTGCCAGCAGCCCCCGGCGTGGCACAGATACGCAGTATTTT.

About this clonotype itself: This may come from a read error, since a much larger clone is one base off. The chain joins TRBV28 to TRBJ2-1, with TRBD2 matching over 8 bases. Gene TRBJ2-7 matches the end of the DNA better, so the J call may be wrong. CDR3 size: 17 residues. Per the germline V gene, CDR1 is MDHEN and CDR2 is SYDVKM. The CDR3: CASSSRGGGISYNEQYF. The CDR3 bases are TGTGCCAGCAGTTCCAGGGGCGGGGGGATCTCCTACAATGAGCAGTACTTC.